The rows below give T cell receptor beta chains drawn from one sample of a study of response to subunit inactivated influenza vaccine. TCRdb independently ran MiXCR on the RT-PCR reads; one entry per CDR3 protein. The sample holds about 540,000 distinct CDR3 sequences; 20% to 25% are singletons and the top ten take about 2.8%. This sample was shared with a second study, whose subject was T cells expressing NK-cell markers.

The specimen comprised CD4+ T cells sorted from PBMCs, sampled roughly 12 days after vaccination. The origin of the receptors is a man aged 50 or older who received an inactivated influenza vaccine. Both conserved end residues are part of each CDR3.

TRBV12-3/TRBV12-4,TRBJ2-7,CASSSGGEVEQYF
TRBV4-3,TRBJ2-1,CASSQDMGLGEQFF
TRBV15,TRBJ1-5,CATSGRGSIADQPQHF
TRBV4-2,TRBJ2-5,CASSQGTSGRSGIQETQYF
TRBV20-1,TRBJ2-1,CSVQGYTSSYNEQFF
TRBV28,TRBJ2-1,CASGTWEQFF
TRBV20-1,TRBJ2-3,CSASGLARTDTQYF
TRBV27,TRBJ2-7,CASSLTAGVDVYEQYF
TRBV24-1,TRBJ2-3,CATSDGTYLRTDTQYF
TRBV10-3,TRBJ2-6,CAISETSGGAFSGANVLTF
TRBV20-1,TRBJ1-5,CSARDLDRDYQPQHF
TRBV3-1,TRBJ2-1,CASSQETSIPDRLVF
TRBV18,TRBJ2-7,CASSPRFEGSAYEQYF
TRBV7-2,TRBJ2-1,CASSSRAWGYEQFF
TRBV11-2,TRBJ1-6,CASDRSHSPLHF
TRBV19,TRBJ2-6,CASSIDLTPGANVLTF
TRBV6-1,TRBJ2-1,CASRVESSSYNEQFF
TRBV7-9,TRBJ1-1,CASSQIYRGTEAFF
TRBV5-5,TRBJ2-3,CASSLDVRSDTQYF
TRBV27,TRBJ2-3,CASSARSVRTDTQYF
TRBV4-2,TRBJ1-6,CASSQSSYGSSPLHF
TRBV4-3,TRBJ2-1,CASSRRLAGDNEQFF
TRBV12-3/TRBV12-4,TRBJ2-3,CASSGGGSGSWDTQYF
TRBV6-1,TRBJ2-6,CASSRTGNSGANVLTF
TRBV5-1,TRBJ2-7,CASSLGFLQGTTSGKTYEQYF
TRBV7-3,TRBJ2-7,CASSPSGQGDPEQYF
TRBV12-3/TRBV12-4,TRBJ2-7,CASSPLLNYEQYF
TRBV3-1,TRBJ2-7,CASSQSTYEQYF
TRBV20-1,TRBJ1-5,CSATRQGQNYQPQHF
TRBV7-8,TRBJ2-7,CASSLAITSHEQYF
TRBV7-2,TRBJ2-7,CASSLSGSIYEQYF
TRBV5-6,TRBJ1-3,CASSAPGNTIYF
TRBV6-2/TRBV6-3,TRBJ2-7,CASSPTIGLAGGFSHYEQYF
TRBV5-6,TRBJ2-5,CASSQSGTGGTQYF
TRBV12-3/TRBV12-4,TRBJ1-2,CASSPSGRPGYTF
TRBV5-1,TRBJ2-5,CASSLGWGSQETQYF
TRBV4-1,TRBJ2-1,CASSQESRGGNEQFF
TRBV7-2,TRBJ2-1,CASSLINRNNEQFF
TRBV5-1,TRBJ2-1,CASSLGSGVGEQFF
TRBV5-1,TRBJ1-3,CASSLASTPARTGNTIYF
TRBV20-1,TRBJ2-3,CSARLAGNVKGPDTQYF
TRBV29-1,TRBJ2-1,CSVAGLVSNEQFF
TRBV7-9,TRBJ1-1,CASRPGQTPF
TRBV11-2,TRBJ1-1,CASSLGGGRNTEAFF
TRBV27,TRBJ2-2,CASRQDRGLLTLSGELFF
TRBV7-9,TRBJ2-5,CASSGTSGETQYF
TRBV3-1,TRBJ2-1,CASSPQDRAQFF
TRBV29-1,TRBJ2-1,CSVSGTSGSYNEQFF
TRBV2,TRBJ2-3,CASRPGQLTNTQYF
TRBV6-2/TRBV6-3,TRBJ1-2,CASSATSNYGYTF
TRBV14,TRBJ1-5,CAIYPRQRKYGNQPQHF
TRBV6-2/TRBV6-3,TRBJ1-5,CASTSVLGLQHF
TRBV15,TRBJ2-1,CATSTIEPGEQFF
TRBV5-1,TRBJ2-3,CASSTGGRTTDTQYF
TRBV5-1,TRBJ2-1,CASSLARRGASSYNEQFF
TRBV6-2/TRBV6-3,TRBJ2-5,CASTYRDRVRETQYF
TRBV28,TRBJ2-2,CASPYAGQTNTGELFF
TRBV7-8,TRBJ1-5,CASSSGFVQPQHF
TRBV5-4,TRBJ2-1,CASNPTGTGPYNEQFF
TRBV20-1,TRBJ1-3,CSARGAPGNTIYF